These 18 T cell receptor beta chains were all obtained from the same sample, sequenced in a study of cytomegalovirus exposure and HLA in healthy donors. The study ran its PCR with 60 Vbeta and 13 Jbeta primers. Data came from immunoSEQ multiplex PCR; TCRdb stores just in-frame clones and leaves some out. The sample yields approximately 130,000 clones, under 85% seen once. The sequenced material came from PBMCs. The receptors here all came from a man between 18 and 29 years old in good health and CMV-seropositive.

The chain uses TRBV5-1 and TRBJ2-3; D is unresolved. This CDR3 contains 12 residues. Germline V gives CDR1 SGHRS, CDR2 YFSETQ. The V gene lost 0 bases and the J gene lost 6 bases, with 5 bases spanning the gap. The CDR3 protein is CASSLAVDTQYF. The CDR3 nucleotides read TGCGCCAGCAGCTTGGCCGTGGATACGCAGTATTTT.

V usage is TRBV5-1 and J usage is TRBJ2-2; no clear D gene. The CDR3 runs 11 residues. The germline gives CDR1 SGHRS, CDR2 YFSETQ. Between the trimmed V and J ends, which lost 6 bases and 7 bases, there was a span of 7 bases. The CDR3 DNA is TGCGCCAGCAAGTCGGTCGGGGAGCTGTTTTTT. Protein: CASKSVGELFF.

The J gene is TRBJ2-2, the V gene TRBV6-5; TRBD2 agrees at 8 bases. With 6 bases clipped from V and 6 bases from J, the junction kept 6 bases outside the gene matches. CDR3 length: 14 residues. Looked up from germline, CDR1 is MNHEY and CDR2 is SVGAGI. CDR3 protein: CASSKPGGPGELFF. The CDR3 DNA is TGTGCCAGCAGCAAACCGGGGGGGCCCGGGGAGCTGTTTTTT.

The V and J genes are TRBV29-1 and TRBJ2-1; 7 nucleotides align to TRBD2. Germline loops: CDR1 SQVTM, CDR2 ANQGSEA. This CDR3 is 14 amino acids long. The trim removed 4 bases at V and 5 bases at J, leaving 8 bases unmatched. For the CDR3, the DNA is TGCAGCGTTGCGGGGCGGGAGAACAACAATGAGCAGTTCTTC. Translation: CSVAGRENNNEQFF.

This chain links TRBV27 with TRBJ2-7; D is possibly TRBD2 (6 bases). Germline-derived CDR1 and CDR2 are MNHEY and SMNVEV (reference sequence). The CDR3 has 14 residues. V dropped 2 bases and J dropped 2 bases, with 10 bases sitting between them. This chain's CDR3 is CASSLRAGPYEQYF. CDR3 in DNA: TGTGCCAGCAGTTTACGGGCGGGACCCTACGAGCAGTACTTC.

This clone was found a few times. The chain couples TRBV30 to TRBJ1-4; D perhaps matches TRBD1 (6 bases). V lost 3 bases to trimming and J lost 3 bases, with 17 bases between them. CDR1 is GTSNPN and CDR2 is SVGIG in the germline V gene (reference sequence). The CDR3 has 16 amino acids. The CDR3 region is CAWRGNRASSNEKLFF. DNA for the CDR3: TGTGCCTGGAGAGGAAACAGGGCGAGTTCTAATGAAAAACTGTTTTTT.

The V call is TRBV4-1, the J call TRBJ2-5, with D perhaps TRBD2 (6 bases). Germline CDR1 reads MGHRA; CDR2 reads YSYEKL. The CDR3 spans 15 residues. V shed 2 bases and J shed 1 base, with 11 bases lying between them. CDR3 bases: TGCGCCAGCAGCCAATCCCGGGGGTTCCAAGAGACCCAGTACTTC. Its translation is CASSQSRGFQETQYF.

J is TRBJ1-1 and V is TRBV5-4; 9 bases line up with TRBD1. The trim removed 3 bases at V and 10 bases at J, leaving 4 bases unmatched. Per the germline V gene, CDR1 is SGHNT and CDR2 is YYREEE (reference sequence). The CDR3 has 12 amino acids. The CDR3 spells CASSSLDRGAFF. In DNA, the CDR3 is TGTGCCAGCAGCTCCTTGGACAGGGGAGCTTTCTTT.

This chain connects TRBV6-5 to TRBJ2-3; D unresolved. The V and J ends lost 5 bases and 6 bases respectively, with 9 bases between them. CDR1 MNHEY and CDR2 SVGAGI come from the germline V gene. The CDR3 is 12 residues long. CDR3 loop: CASSESVDTQYF. The CDR3, as DNA: TGTGCCAGCAGTGAATCGGTGGATACGCAGTATTTT.

The chain combines TRBV11-3 with TRBJ2-3; 8 positions match TRBD2. J gave up 3 bases and V 0 bases, and 2 bases lay outside the gene matches. Germline CDR1 and CDR2: SGHNT and YENEEA. The CDR3 covers 15 residues. This CDR3 is CASSLDSGETDTQYF. The CDR3, as DNA: TGTGCCAGCAGCTTAGATAGCGGGGAGACAGATACGCAGTATTTT. Looking up the rest from reference TRBV11-3 and TRBJ2-3 gives the full variable domain: EAGVVQSPRYKIIEKKQPVAFWCNPISGHNTLYWYLQNLGQGPELLIRYENEEAVDDSQLPKDRFSAERLKGVDSTLKIQPAELGDSAVYLCASSLDSGETDTQYFGPGTRLTVL.

This rearrangement joins TRBV6-5 to TRBJ1-2; TRBD1 is a possible D gene (6 bases). This CDR3 is 13 amino acids long. Trimming pared 9 bases from V and 6 bases from J, leaving 17 bases between. The germline V gene encodes CDR1 MNHEY and CDR2 SVGAGI. The DNA for the CDR3 is TGTGCCAGTACTCCAGGGGACCCCCATGGCTACACCTTC. As protein: CASTPGDPHGYTF.

The gene calls are TRBV5-1 and TRBJ2-5, with TRBD1 matching 7 bases. CDR3 size: 15 residues. Germline assignment: CDR1 SGHRS and CDR2 YFSETQ. V trimming: 4 bases; J trimming: 6 bases; junction bases outside the gene matches: 12. CDR3 loop: CASSMVDREAKTQYF. In DNA form, the CDR3 reads TGCGCCAGCAGCATGGTCGACAGGGAAGCAAAGACCCAGTACTTC.

The sample holds a few counts of this clone. The V call is TRBV6-1, the J call TRBJ1-4; D remains unclear. From germline, CDR1 is MNHNS and CDR2 SASEGT. The CDR3 spans 16 residues. V lost 2 bases to trimming and J lost 10 bases, with 20 bases between them. In DNA form, the CDR3 reads TGTGCCAGCAGTGAACGTCGACTGCCCAAATCGGGAAAACTGTTTTTT. Its protein is CASSERRLPKSGKLFF.

This chain connects TRBV4-1 to TRBJ2-3, with TRBD2 as a possible D gene (5 bases). Germline V gene data show CDR1 as MGHRA and CDR2 as YSYEKL. This CDR3 is 14 amino acids long. V shed 4 bases and J shed 0 bases, with 8 bases lying between them. CDR3 bases: TGCGCCAGCAGCCTGACGGGGAGCACAGATACGCAGTATTTT. Protein product: CASSLTGSTDTQYF.

This clone occurred a few times. The chain joins TRBV5-1 to TRBJ2-3, with TRBD1 matching over 7 bases. This CDR3 is 14 amino acids long. Germline V gives CDR1 SGHRS, CDR2 YFSETQ. V gave up 2 bases and J gave up 1 base; unmatched junction bases: 1. This CDR3 is CASSFGTGTDTQYF. Here the CDR3 DNA reads TGCGCCAGCAGCTTCGGGACAGGCACAGATACGCAGTATTTT.

This clone was counted a few times. The junction departs from germline at one end; a sequencing error may be responsible. V is TRBV5-1 and J is TRBJ2-6, with a weak D call TRBD1 (5 bases). Germline CDR1 and CDR2: SGHRS and YFSETQ. The CDR3 consists of 15 residues. In nucleotides, the CDR3 is TGCGCCAGCAGGGACGTAAGCTCTGGGGCCAACGGCCTGACTTTC. It codes for CASRDVSSGANGLTF.

The chain employs TRBV4-1 and TRBJ2-3; possibly TRBD2 for D (6 bases). Trimming pared 1 base from V and 4 bases from J, leaving 9 bases between. Per germline, CDR1 MGHRA and CDR2 YSYEKL. This CDR3 contains 14 residues. CDR3 sequence reads: CASSQVTGADTQYF. CDR3 DNA sequence: TGCGCCAGCAGCCAAGTAACGGGAGCAGATACGCAGTATTTT.

The rearrangement uses TRBV19 and TRBJ1-1; D is perhaps TRBD1 (5 bases). V was shortened by 9 bases and J by 0 bases, with 11 bases between the two germline ends. CDR3 length: 13 amino acids. Germline V gene lookup returns CDR1 LNHDA and CDR2 SQIVND (reference sequence). The CDR3 bases are TGTGCCAGCACCCGGGACTTGAACACTGAAGCTTTCTTT. Translated, it gives CASTRDLNTEAFF.